The entry below describes one T cell receptor beta chain. Germline and junction disagree at one end, which may indicate a read error. Profiling relied on immunoSEQ multiplex PCR, and the TCRdb table lists in-frame clones only, not all of them. This sample has tens of thousands of clones, with more than 85% found just once. This CDR3 comprises 12 residues. Germline loops: CDR1 SGHNT, CDR2 YYREEE (reference sequence). These data belong to a study of blood T cell repertoires in COVID-19. Study information: Specimens from acute and convalescent COVID-19 originated in the United States, Italy and Spain. PBMCs, B-cell-depleted T cells, or T cells were the source of the cDNA or gDNA that made up the material.

The clonotype was recovered from a man aged 50 or older with active COVID-19. The sequencing input was peripheral blood. The V gene is TRBV5-4, the J gene TRBJ1-2; D uncertain. The CDR3, as DNA: TGTGCCAGCAGCTTGGGGACTCGGGCCGGACCCTTC. This translates into CASSLGTRAGPF.